This is a list of T cell receptor beta chains from one sample in a study of T cell changes during pregnancy in multiple sclerosis. Profiled with immunoSEQ multiplex PCR; TCRdb holds only in-frame clones, not every one. This sample has almost 40,000 clones, with 91% found just once. This specimen was CD4+ T cells from peripheral blood mononuclear cells, taken in the second trimester of pregnancy. The receptor set was obtained from a female donor in good health, enrolled as a control in a pregnancy study. Each CDR3 is given with its conserved first and last residue. Fields, in order: D gene, clone size, V gene, J gene, CDR3 DNA, CDR3 protein. A D gene is named only where the DNA matches it firmly. The size entry is marked missing in some rows and otherwise reads once, few, many or a size class.

d_call: TRBD1; clone_size: few; v_call: TRBV4-3; j_call: TRBJ2-6; cdr3_nt: TGCGCCAGCAGCGGGGACAGGGTATCTGGGGCCAACGTCCTGACTTTC; cdr3_aa: CASSGDRVSGANVLTF
d_call: TRBD1; clone_size: .; v_call: TRBV18; j_call: TRBJ1-2; cdr3_nt: TGTGCCAGCTCACCTCAGGCAGGGGGCGAAGATGGCTACACCTTC; cdr3_aa: CASSPQAGGEDGYTF
d_call: .; clone_size: .; v_call: TRBV4-3; j_call: TRBJ2-2; cdr3_nt: TGCGCCAGCAGATTACAGGGCTCCGGCGGGGAGCTGTTTTTT; cdr3_aa: CASRLQGSGGELFF
d_call: .; clone_size: .; v_call: TRBV15; j_call: TRBJ2-4; cdr3_nt: TGTGCCACCAGCAGTCCTGGACAGCTCCGAAACATTCAGTACTTC; cdr3_aa: CATSSPGQLRNIQYF
d_call: .; clone_size: .; v_call: TRBV19; j_call: TRBJ1-4; cdr3_nt: TGTGCCAGTAGTATCGGTATAAGCAGGGCCGCTGAAAAACTGTTTTTT; cdr3_aa: CASSIGISRAAEKLFF
d_call: .; clone_size: .; v_call: TRBV18; j_call: TRBJ1-1; cdr3_nt: TGTGCCAGCTCACTTTATAGGGGCAACACTGAAGCTTTCTTT; cdr3_aa: CASSLYRGNTEAFF
d_call: .; clone_size: .; v_call: TRBV18; j_call: TRBJ1-5; cdr3_nt: TGTGCCAGCTCACCACAATATAGCAATCAGCCCCAGCATTTT; cdr3_aa: CASSPQYSNQPQHF
d_call: .; clone_size: .; v_call: TRBV14; j_call: TRBJ1-1; cdr3_nt: TGTGCCAGCAGCCAACGAGTGGAGGGCACTGAAGCTTTCTTT; cdr3_aa: CASSQRVEGTEAFF
d_call: TRBD2; clone_size: .; v_call: TRBV4-2; j_call: TRBJ2-2; cdr3_nt: TGTGCCAGCAGCCAACTAATACTTATGGGGCTAGCGGAGACTAACACCGGGGAGCTGTTTTTT; cdr3_aa: CASSQLILMGLAETNTGELFF
d_call: .; clone_size: .; v_call: TRBV11-3; j_call: TRBJ2-1; cdr3_nt: TGTGCCAGCAGGAGGGATCCGGACAATGAGCAGTTCTTC; cdr3_aa: CASRRDPDNEQFF